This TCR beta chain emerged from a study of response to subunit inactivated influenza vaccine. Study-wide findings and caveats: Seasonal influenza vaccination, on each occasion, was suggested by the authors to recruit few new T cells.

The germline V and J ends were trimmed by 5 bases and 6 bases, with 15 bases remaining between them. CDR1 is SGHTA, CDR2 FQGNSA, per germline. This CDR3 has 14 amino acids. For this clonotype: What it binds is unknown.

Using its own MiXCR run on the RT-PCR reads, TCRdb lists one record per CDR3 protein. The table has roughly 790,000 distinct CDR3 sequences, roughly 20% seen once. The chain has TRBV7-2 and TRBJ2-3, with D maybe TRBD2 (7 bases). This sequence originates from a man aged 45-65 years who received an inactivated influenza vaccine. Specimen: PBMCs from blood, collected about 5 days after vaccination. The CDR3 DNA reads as TGTGCCAGCAGCCAAACCCGGGGGGCGGATACGCAGTATTTT. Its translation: CASSQTRGADTQYF.